This TCR beta chain was sequenced in a study of cytomegalovirus exposure and HLA in healthy donors. Study overall: An early data release held tens of millions of unique TCRs from HLA-typed donors. Study-level points and caveats: Some TCR beta chains (about 180 of them) were listed as cytomegalovirus-associated. Available immune exposure information was restricted to CMV serostatus only.

Donors in the study were healthy people who gave bone marrow. As concerns this clone: Its antigen is unknown.

Vbeta (60) and Jbeta (13) primers were used in the PCR. TCRdb keeps only in-frame clones here, not all; method: immunoSEQ multiplex PCR. The table records roughly 190,000 clones, approximately 78% of them present only once. The sample consisted of PBMCs. This sequence was found in a woman younger than 30 in good health and CMV-seronegative.

The CDR3 nucleotides are TGTGCCAGCAGGGGAGAAGATGAGACCCAGTACTTC. It yields the protein CASRGEDETQYF. This rearrangement joins TRBV2 to TRBJ2-5; maybe TRBD2 (5 bases). The CDR3 extends over 12 amino acids. Trimming shortened V by 6 bases and J by 5 bases, and 10 bases separated the two germline ends. CDR1 is SNHLY, CDR2 FYNNEI, per germline.